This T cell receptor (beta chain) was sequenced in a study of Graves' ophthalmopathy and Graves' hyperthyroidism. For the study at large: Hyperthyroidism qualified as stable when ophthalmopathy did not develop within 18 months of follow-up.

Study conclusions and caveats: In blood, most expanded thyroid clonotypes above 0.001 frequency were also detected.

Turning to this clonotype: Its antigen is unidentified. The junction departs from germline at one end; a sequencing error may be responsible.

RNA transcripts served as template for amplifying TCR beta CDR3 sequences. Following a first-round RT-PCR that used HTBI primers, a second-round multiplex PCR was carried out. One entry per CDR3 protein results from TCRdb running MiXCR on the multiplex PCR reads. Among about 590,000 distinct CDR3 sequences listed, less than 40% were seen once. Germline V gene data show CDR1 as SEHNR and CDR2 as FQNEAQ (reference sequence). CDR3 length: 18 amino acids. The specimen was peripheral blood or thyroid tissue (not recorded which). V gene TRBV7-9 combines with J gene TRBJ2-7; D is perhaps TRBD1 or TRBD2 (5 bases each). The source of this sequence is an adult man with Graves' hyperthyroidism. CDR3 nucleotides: TGTGCCAGCAGCTTACCCCCAACTTTTGGGGGACCCACAGATACGCAGTATTTC. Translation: CASSLPPTFGGPTDTQYF. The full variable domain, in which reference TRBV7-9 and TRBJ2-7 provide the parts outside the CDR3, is DTGVSQNPRHKITKRGQNVTFRCDPISEHNRLYWYRQTLGQGPEFLTYFQNEAQLEKSRLLSDRFSAERPKGSFSTLEIQRTEQGDSAMYLCASSLPPTFGGPTDTQYFGPGTRLTVT.